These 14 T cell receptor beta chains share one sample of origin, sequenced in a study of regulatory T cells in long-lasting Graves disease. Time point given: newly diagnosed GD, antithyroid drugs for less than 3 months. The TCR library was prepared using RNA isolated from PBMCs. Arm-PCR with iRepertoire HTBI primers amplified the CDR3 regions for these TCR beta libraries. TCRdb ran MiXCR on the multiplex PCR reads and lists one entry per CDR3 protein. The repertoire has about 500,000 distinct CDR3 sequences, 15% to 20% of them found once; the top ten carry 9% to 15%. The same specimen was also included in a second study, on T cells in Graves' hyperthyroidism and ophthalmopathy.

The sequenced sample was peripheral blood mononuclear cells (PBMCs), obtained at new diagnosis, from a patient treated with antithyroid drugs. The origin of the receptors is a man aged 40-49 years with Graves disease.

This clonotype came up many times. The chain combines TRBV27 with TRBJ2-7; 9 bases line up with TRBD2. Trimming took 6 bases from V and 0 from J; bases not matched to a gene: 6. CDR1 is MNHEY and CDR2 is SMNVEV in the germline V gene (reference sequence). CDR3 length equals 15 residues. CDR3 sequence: CASSQTSGSSYEQYF. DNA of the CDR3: TGTGCCAGCAGCCAGACTAGCGGTAGCTCCTACGAGCAGTACTTC.

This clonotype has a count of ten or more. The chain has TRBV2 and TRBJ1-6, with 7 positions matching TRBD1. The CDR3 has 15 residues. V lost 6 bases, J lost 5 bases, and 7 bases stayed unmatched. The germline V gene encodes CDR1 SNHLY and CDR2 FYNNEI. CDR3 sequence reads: CASSGTGVHNSPLHF. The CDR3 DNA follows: TGTGCCAGCAGCGGTACAGGGGTGCATAATTCACCCCTCCACTTT.

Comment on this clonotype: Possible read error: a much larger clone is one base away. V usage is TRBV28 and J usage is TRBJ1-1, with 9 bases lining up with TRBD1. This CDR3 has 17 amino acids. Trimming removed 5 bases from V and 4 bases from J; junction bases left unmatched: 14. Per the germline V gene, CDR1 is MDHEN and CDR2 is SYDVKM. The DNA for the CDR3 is TGTGCCAGCAGTCCCGCTATGGGACAGGGAGGAGGCACTGAAGCTTTCTTT. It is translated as CASSPAMGQGGGTEAFF.

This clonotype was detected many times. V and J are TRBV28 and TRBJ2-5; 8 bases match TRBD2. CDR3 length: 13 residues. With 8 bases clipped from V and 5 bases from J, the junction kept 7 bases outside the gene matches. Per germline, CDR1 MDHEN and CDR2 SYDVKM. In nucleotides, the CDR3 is TGTGCCAGCCGGGGGGGGGGCCGGGAGACCCAGTACTTC. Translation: CASRGGGRETQYF.

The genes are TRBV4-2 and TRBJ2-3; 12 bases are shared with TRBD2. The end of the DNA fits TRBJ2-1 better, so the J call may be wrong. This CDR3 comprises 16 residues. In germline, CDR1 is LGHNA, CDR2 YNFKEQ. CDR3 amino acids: CASSQDELAGGAGQFF. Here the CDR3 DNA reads TGTGCCAGCAGCCAAGACGAGCTAGCGGGAGGGGCCGGGCAGTTCTTC.

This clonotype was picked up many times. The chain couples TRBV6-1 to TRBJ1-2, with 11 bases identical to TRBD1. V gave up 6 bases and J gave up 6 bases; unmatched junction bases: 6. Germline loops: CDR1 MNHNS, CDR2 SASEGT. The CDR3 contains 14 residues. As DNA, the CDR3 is TGTGCCAGCAGGCAACCGGGACAGGGGGATGGCTACACCTTC. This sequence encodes CASRQPGQGDGYTF.

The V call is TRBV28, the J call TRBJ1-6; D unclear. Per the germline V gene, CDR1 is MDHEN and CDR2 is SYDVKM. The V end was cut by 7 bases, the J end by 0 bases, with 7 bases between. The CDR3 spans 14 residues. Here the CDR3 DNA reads TGTGCCAGCACCCCAAGCTCCTATAATTCACCCCTCCACTTT. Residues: CASTPSSYNSPLHF.

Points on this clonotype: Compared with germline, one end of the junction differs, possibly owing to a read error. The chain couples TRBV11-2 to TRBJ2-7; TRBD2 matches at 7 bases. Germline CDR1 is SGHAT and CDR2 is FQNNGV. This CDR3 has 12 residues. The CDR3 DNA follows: TGTGCCGGCAGCCCACCGGGAGGCGAGCAGTACTTC. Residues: CAGSPPGGEQYF.

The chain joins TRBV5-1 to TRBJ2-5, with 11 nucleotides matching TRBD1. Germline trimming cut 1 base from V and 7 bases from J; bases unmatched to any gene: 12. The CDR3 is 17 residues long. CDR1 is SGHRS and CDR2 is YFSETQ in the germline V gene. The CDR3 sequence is CASSLRGQGVVIGTQYF. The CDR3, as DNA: TGCGCCAGCAGCTTGAGGGGACAGGGGGTGGTCATTGGGACCCAGTACTTC.

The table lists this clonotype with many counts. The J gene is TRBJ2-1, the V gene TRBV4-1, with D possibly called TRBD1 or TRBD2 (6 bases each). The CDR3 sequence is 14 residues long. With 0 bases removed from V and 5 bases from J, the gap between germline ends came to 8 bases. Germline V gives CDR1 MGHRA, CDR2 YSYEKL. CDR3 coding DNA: TGCGCCAGCAGCCAAGACGGGGGCCACAATGAGCAGTTCTTC. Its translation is CASSQDGGHNEQFF.

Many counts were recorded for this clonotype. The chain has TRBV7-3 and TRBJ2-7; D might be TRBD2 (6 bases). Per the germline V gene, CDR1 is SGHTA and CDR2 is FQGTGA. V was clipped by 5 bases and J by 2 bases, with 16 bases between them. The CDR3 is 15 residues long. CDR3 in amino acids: CASSPKGGTAYEQYF. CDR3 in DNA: TGTGCCAGCAGCCCCAAGGGCGGGACTGCCTACGAGCAGTACTTC.

In DNA form, the CDR3 reads TGTGCCAGCAGCTCCGAAACAGGGGATGGCTACACCTTC. Amino acids: CASSSETGDGYTF. This rearrangement joins TRBV7-9 to TRBJ1-2; TRBD1 agrees at 7 bases. Looked up from germline, CDR1 is SEHNR and CDR2 is FQNEAQ (reference sequence). The J segment lost 6 bases and the V segment lost 4 bases, leaving 5 bases of the junction unmatched. The CDR3 extends over 13 amino acids. Combining the CDR3 with reference TRBV7-9 and TRBJ1-2 gives the whole variable domain DTGVSQNPRHKITKRGQNVTFRCDPISEHNRLYWYRQTLGQGPEFLTYFQNEAQLEKSRLLSDRFSAERPKGSFSTLEIQRTEQGDSAMYLCASSSETGDGYTFGSGTRLTVV.

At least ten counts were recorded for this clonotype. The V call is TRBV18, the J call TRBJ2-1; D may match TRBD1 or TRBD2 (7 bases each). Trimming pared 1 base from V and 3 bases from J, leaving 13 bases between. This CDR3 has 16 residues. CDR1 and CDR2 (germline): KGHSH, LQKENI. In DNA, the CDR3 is TGTGCCAGCTCACCACGCGGGGGACAGAGCTACAATGAGCAGTTCTTC. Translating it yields CASSPRGGQSYNEQFF.

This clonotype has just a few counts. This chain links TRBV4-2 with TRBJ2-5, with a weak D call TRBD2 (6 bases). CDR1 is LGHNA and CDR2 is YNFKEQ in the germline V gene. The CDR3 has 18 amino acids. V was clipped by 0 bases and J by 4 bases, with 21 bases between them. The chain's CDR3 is CASSQDVTTSGYPETQYF. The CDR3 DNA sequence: TGTGCCAGCAGCCAAGATGTGACGACTAGTGGTTACCCAGAGACCCAGTACTTC.